These 15 T cell receptor beta chains were sequenced from one sample in a study of monozygotic twins with inflammatory bowel disease. TCRdb reprocessed the 5' RACE reads and reports one entry per CDR3 protein, with no DNA. The listing records about 93,000 distinct CDR3 sequences. Specimen: blood. Receptors were obtained from a human donor with ulcerative colitis or Crohn's disease, or a healthy co-twin of an affected twin (not recorded which).

This chain links TRBV5-1 with TRBJ2-6. The CDR3 is 15 amino acids. CDR1 and CDR2 (germline): SGHRS, YFSETQ. The CDR3 sequence: CASSLDGAGANVLTF.

The rearrangement joins TRBV5-1 to TRBJ1-1; TCRdb names TRBD1, which stays unverified in the absence of DNA. The CDR3 is 13 amino acids. Germline loops: CDR1 SGHRS, CDR2 YFSETQ. CDR3: CASFGGENTEAFF.

This CDR3 is CASSSLWVTDTDTQYF. V gene TRBV7-9 combines with J gene TRBJ2-3. Germline V gene lookup returns CDR1 SEHNR and CDR2 FQNEAQ (reference sequence). The CDR3 loop spans 16 amino acids.

This chain uses TRBV5-5 with TRBJ2-1; the TCRdb call, TRBD1, lacks DNA for checking. The CDR3 runs to 16 residues. The V gene's germline CDR1 is SGHKS and CDR2 YYEKEE (reference sequence). CDR3 loop: CASSLLVGGSYNEQFF. The variable domain in full, completed from reference TRBV5-5 and TRBJ2-1, reads DAGVTQSPTHLIKTRGQQVTLRCSPISGHKSVSWYQQVLGQGPQFIFQYYEKEERGRGNFPDRFSARQFPNYSSELNVNALLLGDSALYLCASSLLVGGSYNEQFFGPGTRLTVL.

The chain has TRBV15 and TRBJ1-5; TCRdb's D call, TRBD1, is unchecked because there is no DNA. The V gene's germline CDR1 is LNHNV and CDR2 YYDKDF (reference sequence). This CDR3 has 17 amino acids. CDR3 loop: CATSPRRTGTSNQPQHF.

V usage is TRBV5-5 and J usage is TRBJ2-7; the TCRdb call, TRBD1, lacks DNA for checking. The CDR3 length is 15 residues. Germline CDR1 is SGHKS and CDR2 is YYEKEE (reference sequence). This CDR3 is CASSPTRQGHYEQYF.

This chain uses TRBV7-9 with TRBJ1-4. Germline CDR1 is SEHNR and CDR2 is FQNEAQ (reference sequence). CDR3 length: 12 amino acids. The CDR3 sequence: CASSPLNEKLFF.

The chain recombines TRBV5-6 with TRBJ2-1. CDR3 length: 16 residues. Germline V gene lookup returns CDR1 SGHDT and CDR2 YYEEEE. The CDR3: CASRTFLVKRYNEQFF.

The rearrangement uses TRBV29-1 and TRBJ2-3. CDR1 and CDR2 from the germline V gene are SQVTM and ANQGSEA. This CDR3 has 13 amino acids. CDR3 loop: CSVESIFTDTQYF.

The V and J genes are TRBV6-1 and TRBJ1-2; TCRdb picks TRBD1, but there is no DNA to check that call. CDR1 and CDR2 from the germline V gene are MNHNS and SASEGT. The CDR3 is 16 amino acids. The chain's CDR3 is CASSEPGTGTNYGYTF.

The chain combines TRBV2 with TRBJ2-1; without DNA, the TCRdb call of TRBD1 cannot be checked. CDR1 is SNHLY, CDR2 FYNNEI, per germline. This CDR3 has 13 residues. CDR3 amino acids: CASGKTGFDEQFF.

The CDR3 region is CSAQTDRDETQYF. This sequence joins TRBV20-1 and TRBJ2-5; TCRdb picks TRBD1, but there is no DNA to check that call. Looked up from germline, CDR1 is DFQATT and CDR2 is SNEGSKA (reference sequence). The CDR3 is 13 amino acids.

The chain couples TRBV19 to TRBJ1-5; the D call of TRBD1 rests on TCRdb alone, since no DNA is present to check it. The CDR3 is 15 amino acids. Germline V gene data show CDR1 as LNHDA and CDR2 as SQIVND (reference sequence). The CDR3: CASTKRGVSNQPQHF.

This rearrangement joins TRBV10-2 to TRBJ1-5; absent DNA, TCRdb's TRBD1 call cannot be checked. This CDR3 comprises 15 residues. Germline CDR1 is WSHSY and CDR2 is SAAADI. Here the CDR3 reads CASTDGTGGNQPQHF.

The V gene is TRBV7-2, the J gene TRBJ2-1. Germline V gene sequence: CDR1 SGHTA, CDR2 FQGNSA. The CDR3 covers 16 residues. CDR3 region: CASSLGRLGSYNEQFF.